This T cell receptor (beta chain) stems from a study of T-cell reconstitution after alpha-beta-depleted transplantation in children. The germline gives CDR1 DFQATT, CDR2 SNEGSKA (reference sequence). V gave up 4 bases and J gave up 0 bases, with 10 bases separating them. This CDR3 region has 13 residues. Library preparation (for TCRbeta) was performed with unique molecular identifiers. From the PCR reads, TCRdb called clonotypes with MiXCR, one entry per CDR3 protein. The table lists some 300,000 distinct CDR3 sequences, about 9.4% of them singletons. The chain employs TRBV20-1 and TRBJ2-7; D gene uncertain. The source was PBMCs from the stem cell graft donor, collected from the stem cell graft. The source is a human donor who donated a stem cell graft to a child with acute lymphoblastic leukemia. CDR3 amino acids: CSAIFSHSYEQYF. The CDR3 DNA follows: TGCAGTGCTATCTTTAGTCACTCCTACGAGCAGTACTTC.